This entry concerns a single T cell receptor (beta chain). This clone has just a few counts. No cognate antigen has been identified for it. Base quality data are lacking; no much larger clone is found one base away. CDR1 and CDR2, looked up from the germline V gene, are SGHRS and YFSETQ. The CDR3 contains 13 residues, cysteine and phenylalanine counted. Solely the CDR3 DNA is kept, with 39 bases framed from the first base. V sheds 0 bases and J sheds 5 bases, leaving 5 bases between their ends. In total, approximately 610 healthy bone marrow donors made up the cohort. At the time of sampling, all cohort members were nominally healthy, though unrecorded immune exposures were likely present. Of the roughly 630 cohort members, approximately 300 had a positive CMV serostatus and approximately 400 had a negative one, while no CMV serostatus was recorded for the donor. Each donor provided a peripheral blood sample, and peripheral blood mononuclear cells were used for TCR beta sequencing. Genomic DNA was extracted from the blood cell samples with the Qiagen DNeasy Blood Extraction Kit.

Libraries were built with the immunoSEQ multiplex PCR assay. A mixture of 60 forward primers for TCR Vbeta segments and 13 reverse primers for TCR Jbeta segments was used in the multiplex PCR. The CDR3 region of rearranged TCR beta genes was amplified from genomic DNA by a multiplex PCR assay. The amplified TCR beta libraries were sequenced on the Illumina HiSeq System as 87-base-pair reads. The published analysis was carried out like this. In a later analysis, tens of millions of unique TCR beta chains were counted across the approximately 640 repertoires, and approximately 11 million of these chains were shared by at least two donors. Raw reads were error-corrected and collapsed into unique sequences with a nearest-neighbor algorithm that merged closely related sequences to remove PCR and sequencing errors. To assign V, D and J gene segments, CDR3 sequences were aligned to IMGT reference sequences. For a sequence to be retained, a match of at least six nucleotides to both a V gene segment and a J gene segment was required. A rearrangement was called productive if the CDR3 had no stop codons and remained in frame with V and J, and every other rearrangement was called non-productive. Following IMGT convention, CDR3 was defined as the stretch from the second conserved V-encoded cysteine to the conserved J-encoded phenylalanine. The earlier analysis of about 610 of the donors excluded sequences that lacked an unambiguous match to a single V gene segment. An earlier analysis of some 500 of the donors classified V segments as functional when productive rearrangements were above 56.7% and as segregating when the standard deviation between donors was above 5%. A statistical classification framework was built for diagnosing cytomegalovirus status from the catalog of TCR beta chain sequences. V and J gene assignment, in a later analysis, came from comparing TCR nucleotide sequences with IMGT/GENE-DB human TR gene sequences. Using the TCRdist pipeline, a later analysis assigned CDR3 sequences along with most-parsimonious VDJ recombination scenarios. A later analysis defined each TCR beta chain by its CDR3 amino acid sequence plus V-gene family, and excluded reads lacking a unique V-gene family. A later analysis removed several hundred highly shared, low-generation-probability nucleotide sequences to deal with suspected cross-contamination and a sequencing artifact. In a later analysis, a clonal expansion index for each public chain was calculated from normalized within-repertoire ranks of inferred template counts. A later analysis computed generation probabilities with a VDJ recombination model fitted to out-of-frame rearrangements, and checked the results against IGoR. A later analysis scored TCR-TCR, TCR-HLA and TCR-CMV co-occurrence with hypergeometric tests, applying a repertoire-size bias correction to TCR pairs. In a later analysis, false discovery rates were estimated by permuting HLA or CMV assignments 20 times. In a later analysis, co-occurring TCRs were grouped using DBSCAN, with TCRdist sequence similarity added in when clustering inside HLA-allele-positive subsets. Repertoires with fewer than 30,000 or more than 120,000 public chains, plus five repertoires with anomalous nucleotide sharing, were excluded from co-occurrence clustering. What TCRdb holds here is the immuneACCESS table cut down to in-frame rearrangements. Part of the clones is not present; checked against another copy, under half of the missing clones reflect an unresolved V gene, and the others are unexplained. That table gives V, J and clone size, and the DNA gave D and trimming. This sample holds some 120,000 clones; 74% were observed only once. The ten biggest clones cover just over 2% of the sample.

This sample is drawn from a study of cytomegalovirus exposure and HLA in healthy donors (dated by TCRdb to about 2017). Regarding the complete study: In an earlier analysis of some 550 of the donors, 250 to 350 Gb of sequence data and just under 120 million unique TCR beta sequences from about 190 million T cells were reported. An earlier analysis of several hundred of the donors applied high-throughput TCR beta sequencing to assess whether each TCR beta V gene segment acted as functional or pseudogenic. Among the 398 genotyped donors, about 85% belonged to the genetic ancestry cluster associated with self-reported Caucasian donors. Roughly 300 gigabases of sequencing data and approximately 80 million unique TCR sequences were included in an early release covering around 650 HLA-typed donors. Using immunosequencing, the study profiled T cell repertoires from about 620 subjects and related those repertoires to cytomegalovirus serostatus. On average, 235,054 unique TCR beta nucleotide sequences were sequenced per donor among a few hundred genotyped donors of the cohort, with about 19% of those sequences being non-productive. Because of strong linkage in the cohort, roughly five DR-DQ haplotypes were treated as single units for association and clustering. Every repertoire in the discovery cohort had been generated on one and the same sequencing platform. A later analysis re-examined previously published TCR beta repertoires from 500 to 700 donors and added high-resolution HLA genotyping to investigate patterns of TCR occurrence. The study aimed to test whether signatures of past pathogen exposure could be identified by cataloging public T cell receptors. Donor age, sex, ethnicity and CMV serostatus were compiled alongside the repertoire data. The later analysis used no new phenotypic data to find candidate immune exposures, relying instead on TCR beta sequences and their occurrence across donors. To predict cytomegalovirus infection status, the study combined high-throughput TCR immunosequencing, statistical association of individual TCRs with disease status, and machine learning. In addition to the first cohort of approximately 670 subjects, a separate validation cohort of 120 different subjects was used. Genome-wide SNP genotypes for about 65% of the roughly 700 donors were used in a later genetic analysis, which treated that subset as a discovery cohort. The number of donors typed differed by locus, with roughly 620-630 for A, B, C, DRB1 and DQB1, around 560 for DQA1, some 570 for DPA1, and around 450 for DPB1. HLA typing covered class I and class II loci at four-digit resolution.

Results and caveats for the whole study, not just this receptor: Presence/absence analyses assumed roughly uniform sequencing depth across donors, an assumption that may not hold. Only TCR beta chains were sequenced in this cohort, and the absence of alpha or paired-chain data limited detectable features. Broadly in line with IMGT annotations, most TCR beta V segments showed up in productive rearrangements about 87% or about 30% of the time in an earlier analysis of about 500 of the donors. HLA typing was unavailable for some donors at each locus, so association tests used only the typed subset. A later genetic analysis reported fewer N-insertions in productive TCRs among donors in an Asian-associated ancestry cluster than the approximately 670-donor mean. The earlier analysis of 587 of the donors excluded approximately 17 rarely observed V segments, including chromosome 9 orphons, because counts were too low. For the cohort, immune exposure information was limited to CMV serostatus. In a later analysis, 16,951 TCR beta sequences were associated with specific HLA alleles at a false discovery rate of 0.05. A few of the identified cytomegalovirus-associated TCR beta chains were confirmed in vitro to be specific for cytomegalovirus antigens. Correlated functional status among segregating V segments might be attributable to linkage disequilibrium, but an unknown experimental factor could not be ruled out. A cluster of highly shared sequence variants was judged likely to represent a technical artifact of the sequencing pipeline. A further reported finding was that TCR beta sequences accurately predicted the HLA-A and HLA-B alleles for most subjects in the first cohort. Across donors, most TCR sequences were observed very rarely, whereas some public TCRs were present in many individuals. In a later analysis, TCR association rates were found to vary across HLA loci, with the most associated TCRs seen for DRB1 alleles and the fewest for HLA-C alleles. Compared with equally common non-associated chains, HLA-associated TCR beta chains in a later analysis were more clonally expanded and had lower generation probabilities. It was suggested by the authors that the approach could potentially be generalized to other disease states and immunological phenotypes. When HLA alleles, especially DR and DQ, strongly co-occurred, TCR associations were difficult to assign to individual alleles. An association between a missense DCLRE1C variant and V-gene and J-gene trimming of TCR beta chains was found in a later genetic analysis and replicated in an independent cohort. A later analysis reported that several top co-occurrence clusters appeared linked to parvovirus B19, influenza, CMV and Epstein-Barr virus. The classifier was reported to diagnose cytomegalovirus status with high specificity and sensitivity in both the original and validation cohorts. A total of roughly 160 TCR beta chains were listed by the study as associated with cytomegalovirus. In a later analysis, most CMV-associated TCR beta chains were found to appear HLA-restricted, with HLA associations seemingly driven largely by CMV exposure. The 87-base-pair reads could not distinguish some IMGT-functional V segments, including TRBV6-2 and TRBV6-3, so those segments were excluded.

The sequence joins TRBV5-1 to TRBJ1-4, with no reliable assignment of the D segment. The clonotype was recovered from a human donor in good health. Sequenced material: PBMCs. The CDR3 is CASSLGRNEKLFF. The base sequence is TGCGCCAGCAGCTTGGGGCGGAATGAAAAACTGTTTTTT. With the rest looked up from the reference TRBV5-1 and TRBJ1-4 genes rather than sequenced, the full variable domain is KAGVTQTPRYLIKTRGQQVTLSCSPISGHRSVSWYQQTPGQGLQFLFEYFSETQRNKGNFPGRFSGRQFSNSRSEMNVSTLELGDSALYLCASSLGRNEKLFFGSGTQLSVL.